The entry that follows covers one T cell receptor (delta chain) sequence. Its antigen is not identified. RNA was extracted from the cells and then reverse transcribed. The CDR3 regions were amplified by multiplex PCR from V-gene primers to a constant-region primer. TCRdb reanalysed the multiplex PCR reads via CATT. The table shows 80,000 or so delta-chain clones, with roughly a third occurring only once. Thymocytes were sorted as CD3+ TCRVdelta1+ TCRVdelta2- after alphabeta T cell depletion. The CDR3 totals 21 residues. Germline CDR1 and CDR2: TSWWSYY and QGS. The ends were cut back, 0 bases at V and 1 base at J, with 27 bases in the middle. This record belongs to a study of Vδ1+ human thymocytes. Study-wide results and limits: Despite high sort purity, roughly a fifth of thymic T cell receptor delta sequences were Vdelta2. Donors shared many TRG clonotypes but few TRD clonotypes. Highly polyclonal TRG and TRD repertoires with Gaussian CDR3 length distributions appeared in thymus. Bulk repertoire data may be misinterpreted because of unexpected Vdelta2 sequences.

The chain employs TRDV1 and TRDJ1, with D hard to call. The sample consisted of Vdelta1+ gamma-delta thymocytes from the thymus. The subset is: FACS-sorted CD3+ TCRalphabeta- TCRVdelta1+ TCRVdelta2- thymocytes. This TCR was sampled from a boy in the first two years of life who had congenital heart surgery. CDR3 sequence (DNA): TGTGCTCTTGGGGAACTACGGAAAAAGGAACCCCCTGGCGCCCGCACCGATAAACTCATCTTT. It yields the protein CALGELRKKEPPGARTDKLIF.